Detailed here is one T cell receptor beta chain. The V and J ends lost 1 base and 5 bases respectively, with 14 bases between them. The CDR3 covers 15 residues. Germline CDR1 reads LGHDT; CDR2 reads YNNKEL (reference sequence). The data stem from a study of blood T cell repertoires in COVID-19. The overall study: COVID-19 samples, acute and convalescent, were from the United States, Italy and Spain. Sample material is recorded as cDNA or gDNA derived from T cells, B-cell-depleted T cells, or PBMCs.

The authors' processing: For nucleated cells, counts were estimated from reference gene primer amplification. TCRdb's table, derived via immunoSEQ multiplex PCR, lists solely in-frame clones and lacks some. V and J calls and clone size are copied from that table; D and trimming were computed from the DNA. Here the sample spans 70,000 to 85,000 clones, more than 70% being singletons. The V call is TRBV3-1 (or the pseudogene TRBV3-2), the J call TRBJ1-2; tentatively, D is TRBD1 (6 bases). The source material was peripheral blood. The sequence was obtained from a man aged 70 or older with active or convalescent COVID-19. CDR3 in amino acids: CASSQVRGTGYGYTF. Written as DNA, the CDR3 is TGTGCCAGCAGCCAAGTCAGGGGTACGGGGTATGGCTACACCTTC.